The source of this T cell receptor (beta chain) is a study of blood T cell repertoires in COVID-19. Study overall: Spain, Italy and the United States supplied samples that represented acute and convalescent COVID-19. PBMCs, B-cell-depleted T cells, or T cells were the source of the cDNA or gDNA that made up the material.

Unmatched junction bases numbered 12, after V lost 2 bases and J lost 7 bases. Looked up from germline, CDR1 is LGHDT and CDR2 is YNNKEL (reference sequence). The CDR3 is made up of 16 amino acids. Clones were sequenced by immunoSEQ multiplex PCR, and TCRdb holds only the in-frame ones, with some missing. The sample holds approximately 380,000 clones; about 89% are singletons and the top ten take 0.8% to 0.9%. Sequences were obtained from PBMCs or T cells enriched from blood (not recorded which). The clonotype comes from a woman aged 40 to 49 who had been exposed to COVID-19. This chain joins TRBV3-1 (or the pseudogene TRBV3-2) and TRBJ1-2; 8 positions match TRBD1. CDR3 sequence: CASSQIATGATGGYTF. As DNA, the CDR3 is TGTGCCAGCAGCCAAATAGCGACAGGGGCTACGGGTGGCTACACCTTC.